This entry concerns a single TCR beta chain. The data belong to a study of T cells in Graves' hyperthyroidism and ophthalmopathy. The CDR3 spans 16 residues. V trimming: 4 bases; J trimming: 3 bases; junction bases outside the gene matches: 9. Germline V CDR1 and CDR2: MNHEY, SMNVEV (reference sequence). From RNA transcripts, TCR beta CDR3 regions were amplified. First-round RT-PCR of the TCR CDR3 relied on the HTBI primer set. TCRdb re-called the multiplex PCR reads through MiXCR, storing one row per CDR3 protein. The data show around 250,000 distinct CDR3 sequences, about 14% seen once. Participants, patients aged 18 to 65, had newly diagnosed hyperthyroidism with a duration under 2 months. Uncontrolled infection, other autoimmune disease, pregnancy or lactation barred patients from enrollment. The sample of blood was obtained at first hyperthyroidism diagnosis (before any ophthalmopathy symptoms). The authors took PBMCs from roughly 10 ml fresh peripheral blood.

The J gene is TRBJ1-2, the V gene TRBV27; TRBD1 matches 9 bases. This TCR was sampled from a woman between 40 and 50 years old with Graves' hyperthyroidism that later progressed to Graves' ophthalmopathy. Sequenced material: blood. The CDR3 nucleotides read TGTGCCAGCAGTTCCTTCGGGACAGGGAGGGACTATGGCTACACCTTC. This codes for CASSSFGTGRDYGYTF.